This TCR beta chain was profiled in a study of blood T cells in healthy people across ages (dated by TCRdb to the mid-2010s). Background for the entire study: Template switching captured roughly one uniquely barcoded TCR beta cDNA molecule per two T cells in model experiments. Using deep sequencing normalized with unique cDNA molecular identifiers, the study measured how TCR beta repertoire diversity changes with age. Using the same blood draw, the study looked at two additional independent replicas of 1 million unique cDNA reads for two donors, one aged 18 to 30 and the other aged 80 or older. Donors were grouped into four age groups: young (average about 15 years), middle-aged (about 40), aged (over 55) and long-lived (just over 80). To avoid experimental bias, donors of different ages were randomly spread across the sequencing lanes. General conclusions and limits of the study: Observed TCR beta diversity per million T cells fell roughly linearly with age, and a significant reduction was already apparent by age roughly 40. The percentage of naive T cells measured by flow cytometry correlated strongly with observed TCR beta diversity. The long-lived group showed more naive CD4+ T cells, fewer expanded clones and increased TCR diversity than the aged group, suggesting age selection. The CMV infection status of donors was not known, potentially confounding age-related changes in expanded clonotypes. Estimates of total diversity based on one million sequenced T cells were regarded as lower bounds and as underestimates. Because profiling used bulk unsorted PBMCs, naive and antigen-experienced compartments could not be compared conclusively.

The library was generated by 5' RACE. The instrument was an Illumina HiSeq 2500. A second PCR of about 6 to 12 cycles was performed with a sample-barcoded 5' primer and a J-beta primer mix. A unique molecular identifier was introduced onto each TCR beta cDNA molecule by a template-switch 5' adaptor carrying 12 random nucleotides. Each sample yielded at least 2.5 million CDR3-containing paired-end reads. First-strand cDNA was synthesized from all RNA with the Mint cDNA synthesis kit, primed by a TRBC-specific oligonucleotide. Following uracil-DNA glycosylase treatment, a first 18-cycle PCR with universal primers M1SS and BC2_uni_R was performed on all cDNA. As for how the authors treated the data: For normalization, 1 million high-quality reads, each with a distinct molecular identifier, were randomly selected from each sample. Instead of being binned into consensus sequences, reads with shared molecular identifiers were discarded. MiTCR, with a Q25 quality threshold and the strictest error-elimination algorithm, was used for CDR3 identification, clonotype clustering and error correction. Lower-bound total TCR beta diversity was estimated with a nonparametric unseen species model using Euler transformation. TCRdb took the public reads, trimmed them with fastp at Q25, ran MiXCR for clone calling and kept in-frame beta chains. One record per CDR3 amino acid sequence lists the most common genes and DNA. The V and J calls here are based on TCRdb, not the publication. For this sample there are some 1.1 million distinct CDR3 sequences; approximately 38% appear just once. Clones ranked in the top ten supply around 13% of the sample.

Compared with germline, V lacks 5 bases and J lacks 1 base; bases without a gene match: 7. CDR1 and CDR2 are drawn from the germline V gene: SGHVS, FQNEAQ. The cysteine opens and the phenylalanine closes a CDR3 of 15 amino acids. Kept here is only the CDR3 DNA, which spans 45 bases and is read in frame from base 1. Donors were 35 to 40 systemically healthy Caucasian individuals from Russia aged roughly 6 to 90 years. Roughly 10 milliliters of peripheral blood were collected from each donor into EDTA-treated Vacutainer tubes. Ficoll-Paque density-gradient centrifugation was used to isolate PBMCs, with at least 6 million per sample. Total RNA was extracted from PBMCs with Trizol reagent, with at least 6 micrograms obtained per sample. Naive CD45RAhigh/CD27high T cell percentages were measured by flow cytometry on a PBMC aliquot from every donor. Details on this clonotype: Its antigen specificity is not known. No base qualities exist here, and no much larger clone lies one base off it.

Sequencing input: blood. This receptor was obtained from a man between 18 and 29 years old in good health. The chain links TRBV7-8 with TRBJ1-1, with TRBD1 identical over 7 junction bases. The CDR3 sequence is CASSTPGQKNTEAFF. The nucleotide sequence is given as TGTGCCAGCAGCACCCCGGGACAGAAGAACACTGAAGCTTTCTTT.